The rows below give T cell receptor beta chains drawn from one sample of a study of blood T cell repertoires in COVID-19. TCRdb's table, derived via immunoSEQ multiplex PCR, lists solely in-frame clones and lacks some. The data contain under 200,000 clones, around 87% of them singletons. Sequences were obtained from peripheral blood. The receptors derive from a man between 35 and 55 years old with active or convalescent COVID-19. The CDR3 runs from the conserved cysteine through the conserved F or W. D genes are given only for firm matches. Not every row has a clone size; where given, it reads once, few, many or a size class.

j_gene,len,abundance,d_gene,v_gene,CDR3nt,CDR3aa
TRBJ1-5,14,NA,NA,TRBV5-5,TGTGCCAGCAGCTTGTCTACTAGCAATCAGCCCCAGCATTTT,CASSLSTSNQPQHF
TRBJ1-4,13,NA,NA,TRBV4-3,TGCGCCAGCAGCCAGGGCCTAAATGAAAAACTGTTTTTT,CASSQGLNEKLFF
TRBJ2-5,14,NA,TRBD2,TRBV6-5,TGTGCCACAAACCCGGGGACTAGCGGTGGGACCCAGTACTTC,CATNPGTSGGTQYF
TRBJ2-6,18,NA,TRBD1,TRBV5-1,TGCGCCAGCAGCGACGGGACAGGGCGAACCTCTGGGGCCAACGTCCTGACTTTC,CASSDGTGRTSGANVLTF
TRBJ2-1,19,NA,TRBD2,TRBV6-2/TRBV6-3,TGTGCCAGCAGTCCCCATTTAACTAGCGGGGGCGTCTCCTACAATGAGCAGTTCTTC,CASSPHLTSGGVSYNEQFF
TRBJ1-4,16,once,TRBD1,TRBV18,TGTGCCAGCTCACCCCCAACAGGGGCGGTTGGGGAAAAACTGTTTTTT,CASSPPTGAVGEKLFF
TRBJ2-2,14,NA,NA,TRBV10-2,TGCGCCTGTCTGCCCGGGGAGAACACCGGGGAGCTGTTTTTT,CACLPGENTGELFF
TRBJ2-3,16,NA,TRBD2,TRBV9,TGTGCCAGCAGCGTAGGTGCGAGCGGGGGCACAGATACGCAGTATTTT,CASSVGASGGTDTQYF
TRBJ2-2,18,NA,TRBD2,TRBV19,TGTGCCAGTAGTATACGATTAGCGGGGGGTCCGAACACCGGGGAGCTGTTTTTT,CASSIRLAGGPNTGELFF
TRBJ1-6,15,NA,TRBD1,TRBV7-8,TGTGCCAGCAGCCCCCAGGGGGCGGTTAATTCACCCCTCCACTTT,CASSPQGAVNSPLHF
TRBJ1-2,13,NA,TRBD1,TRBV18,TGTGCCAGCTCTCCCGGGACAGGGGTCGGCTACACCTTC,CASSPGTGVGYTF
TRBJ2-3,15,NA,NA,TRBV9,TGTGCCAGCAGCGGAGGAAGCGGCAGCACAGATACGCAGTATTTT,CASSGGSGSTDTQYF
TRBJ1-1,12,once,NA,TRBV2,TGTGCCAGCAGTGAACGGGTCTTCGAGGCTTTCTTT,CASSERVFEAFF
TRBJ1-1,13,NA,NA,TRBV6-1,TGTGCCAGCAGTGACCACAGGGATCCTGGGGCTTTCTTT,CASSDHRDPGAFF
TRBJ1-4,14,NA,NA,TRBV5-1,TGCGCCAGCAGCTTTCGGGGACATAATGAAAAACTGTTTTTT,CASSFRGHNEKLFF
TRBJ2-1,15,once,TRBD2,TRBV9,TGTGCCAGCAGCCGGACTAGCGAGTCCTACAATGAGCAGTTCTTC,CASSRTSESYNEQFF
TRBJ2-4,15,NA,NA,TRBV21-1,TGTGCCAGCAGCAAAGAGGGAGGGTCCAAAAACATTCAGTACTTC,CASSKEGGSKNIQYF